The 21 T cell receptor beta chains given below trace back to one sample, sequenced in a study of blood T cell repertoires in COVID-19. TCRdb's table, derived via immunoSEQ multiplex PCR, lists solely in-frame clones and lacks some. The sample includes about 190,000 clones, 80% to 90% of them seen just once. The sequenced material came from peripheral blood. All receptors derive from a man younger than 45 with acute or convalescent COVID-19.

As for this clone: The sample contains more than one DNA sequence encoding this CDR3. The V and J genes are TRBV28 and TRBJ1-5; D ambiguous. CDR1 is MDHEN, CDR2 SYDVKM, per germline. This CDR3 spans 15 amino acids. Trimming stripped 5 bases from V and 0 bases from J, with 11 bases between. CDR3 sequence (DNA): TGTGCCAGCAGTCCCCCGGGGTATAGCAATCAGCCCCAGCATTTT. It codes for CASSPPGYSNQPQHF.

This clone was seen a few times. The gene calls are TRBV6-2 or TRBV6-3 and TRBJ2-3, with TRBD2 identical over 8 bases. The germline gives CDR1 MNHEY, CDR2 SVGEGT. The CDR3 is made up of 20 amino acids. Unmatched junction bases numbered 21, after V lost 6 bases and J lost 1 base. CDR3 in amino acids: CASSLRESRGGPRGTDTQYF. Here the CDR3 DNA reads TGTGCCAGCAGCCTCCGGGAGAGTCGGGGGGGCCCACGTGGCACAGATACGCAGTATTTT.

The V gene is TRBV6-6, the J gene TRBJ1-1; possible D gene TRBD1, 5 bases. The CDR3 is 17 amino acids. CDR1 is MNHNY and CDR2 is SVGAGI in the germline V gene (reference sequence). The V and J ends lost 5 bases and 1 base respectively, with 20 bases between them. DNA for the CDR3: TGTGCCAGCAGTCGAACAGCGACCGAGACAGAGAACACTGAAGCTTTCTTT. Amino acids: CASSRTATETENTEAFF.

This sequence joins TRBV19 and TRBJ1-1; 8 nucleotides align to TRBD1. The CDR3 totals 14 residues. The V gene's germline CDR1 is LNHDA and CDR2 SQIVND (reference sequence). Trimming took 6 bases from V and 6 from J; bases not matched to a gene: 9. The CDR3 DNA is TGTGCCAGTAGGAGGACAGGGAGTTTCCCTGAAGCTTTCTTT. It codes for CASRRTGSFPEAFF.

The chain's CDR3 is CSATGVADSYGYTF. The CDR3 DNA sequence: TGCAGCGCAACAGGGGTCGCGGATAGCTATGGCTACACCTTC. The chain combines TRBV29-1 with TRBJ1-2, with 7 bases identical to TRBD1. Looked up from germline, CDR1 is SQVTM and CDR2 is ANQGSEA. There are 14 residues in the CDR3. The J segment lost 4 bases and the V segment lost 7 bases, leaving 12 bases of the junction unmatched.

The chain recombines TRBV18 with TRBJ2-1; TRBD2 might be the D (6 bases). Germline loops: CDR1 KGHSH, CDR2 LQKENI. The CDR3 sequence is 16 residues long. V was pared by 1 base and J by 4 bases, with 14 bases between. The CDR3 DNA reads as TGTGCCAGCTCACCACTAGCGGAGGGTCTGTACAATGAGCAGTTCTTC. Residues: CASSPLAEGLYNEQFF.

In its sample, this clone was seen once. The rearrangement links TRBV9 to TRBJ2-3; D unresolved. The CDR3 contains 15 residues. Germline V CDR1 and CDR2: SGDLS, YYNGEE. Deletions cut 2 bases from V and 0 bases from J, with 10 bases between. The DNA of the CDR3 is TGTGCCAGCAGCGTCCCGACTTCTAGCACAGATACGCAGTATTTT. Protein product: CASSVPTSSTDTQYF.

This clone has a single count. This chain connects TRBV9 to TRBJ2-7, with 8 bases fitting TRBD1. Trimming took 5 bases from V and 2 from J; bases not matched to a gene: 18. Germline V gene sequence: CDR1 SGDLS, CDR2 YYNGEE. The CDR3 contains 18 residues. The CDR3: CASSGDRGQGPTAYEQYF. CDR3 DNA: TGTGCCAGCAGTGGAGACAGGGGACAAGGACCCACCGCCTACGAGCAGTACTTC. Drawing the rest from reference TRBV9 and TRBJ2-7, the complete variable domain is DSGVTQTPKHLITATGQRVTLRCSPRSGDLSVYWYQQSLDQGLQFLIQYYNGEERAKGNILERFSAQQFPDLHSELNLSSLELGDSALYFCASSGDRGQGPTAYEQYFGPGTRLTVT.

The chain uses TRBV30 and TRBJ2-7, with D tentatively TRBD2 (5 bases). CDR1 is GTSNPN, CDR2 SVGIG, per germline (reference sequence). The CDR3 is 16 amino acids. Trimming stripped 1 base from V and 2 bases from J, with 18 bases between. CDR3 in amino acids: CAWSGIASDPPYEQYF. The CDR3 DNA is TGTGCCTGGAGTGGAATAGCGTCGGACCCCCCCTACGAGCAGTACTTC.

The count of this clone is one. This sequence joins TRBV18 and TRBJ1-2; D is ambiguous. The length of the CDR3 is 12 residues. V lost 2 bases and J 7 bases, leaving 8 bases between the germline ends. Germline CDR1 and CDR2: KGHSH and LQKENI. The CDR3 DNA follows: TGTGCCAGCTCACCAAACGGGAGTGGCTACACCTTC. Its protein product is CASSPNGSGYTF.

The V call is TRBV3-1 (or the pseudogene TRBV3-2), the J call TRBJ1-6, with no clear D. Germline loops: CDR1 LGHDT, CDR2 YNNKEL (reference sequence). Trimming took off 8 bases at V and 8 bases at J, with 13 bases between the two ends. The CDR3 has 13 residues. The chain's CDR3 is CASGLGAYSPLHF. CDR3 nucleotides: TGTGCCAGCGGACTCGGAGCATATTCACCCCTCCACTTT.

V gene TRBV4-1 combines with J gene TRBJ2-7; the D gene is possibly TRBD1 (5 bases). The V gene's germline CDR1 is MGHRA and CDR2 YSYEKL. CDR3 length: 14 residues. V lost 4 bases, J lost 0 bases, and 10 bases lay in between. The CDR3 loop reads CASSLRVPSYEQYF. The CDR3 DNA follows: TGCGCCAGCAGCCTCAGGGTGCCCTCCTACGAGCAGTACTTC.

This CDR3 reads CASSRDRNTGELFF. In nucleotides, the CDR3 is TGTGCCAGCAGCCGGGACAGGAACACCGGGGAGCTGTTTTTT. V is TRBV11-2 and J is TRBJ2-2; 7 nucleotides agree with TRBD1. The CDR3 runs to 14 residues. Losses at the gene ends were 5 bases for V and 1 base for J; bases not matched to a gene: 1. Germline CDR1 is SGHAT and CDR2 is FQNNGV.

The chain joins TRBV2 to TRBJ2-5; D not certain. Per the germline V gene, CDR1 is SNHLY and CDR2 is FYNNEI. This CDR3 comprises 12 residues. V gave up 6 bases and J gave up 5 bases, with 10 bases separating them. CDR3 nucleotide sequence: TGTGCCAGCAGCCGCTCTCGGGAGACCCAGTACTTC. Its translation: CASSRSRETQYF.

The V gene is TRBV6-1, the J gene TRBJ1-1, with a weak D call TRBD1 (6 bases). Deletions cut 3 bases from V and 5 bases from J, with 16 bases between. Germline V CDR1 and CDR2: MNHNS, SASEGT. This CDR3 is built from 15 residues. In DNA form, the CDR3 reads TGTGCCAGCAGTGATGGGGCGGGGGCTTGGACTGAAGCTTTCTTT. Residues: CASSDGAGAWTEAFF.

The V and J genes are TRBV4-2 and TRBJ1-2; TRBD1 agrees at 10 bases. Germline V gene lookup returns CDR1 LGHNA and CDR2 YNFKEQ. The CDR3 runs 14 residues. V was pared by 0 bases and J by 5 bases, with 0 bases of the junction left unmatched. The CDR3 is CASSQEGQGYGYTF. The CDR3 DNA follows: TGTGCCAGCAGCCAAGAGGGACAGGGGTATGGCTACACCTTC.

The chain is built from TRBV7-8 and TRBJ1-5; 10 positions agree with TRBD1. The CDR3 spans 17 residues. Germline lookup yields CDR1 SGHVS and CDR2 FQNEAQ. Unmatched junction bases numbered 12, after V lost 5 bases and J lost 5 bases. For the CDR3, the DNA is TGTGCCAGCAGCACCCGGGCCGCGACAGGGGGCTATCAGCCCCAGCATTTT. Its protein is CASSTRAATGGYQPQHF.

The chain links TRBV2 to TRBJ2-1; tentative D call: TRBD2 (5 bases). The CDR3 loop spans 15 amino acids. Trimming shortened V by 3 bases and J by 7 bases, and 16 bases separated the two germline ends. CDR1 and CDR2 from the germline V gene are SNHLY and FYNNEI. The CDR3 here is CASSDSRNRGNEQFF. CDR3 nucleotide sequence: TGTGCCAGCAGTGATTCGAGGAACAGAGGGAATGAGCAGTTCTTC.

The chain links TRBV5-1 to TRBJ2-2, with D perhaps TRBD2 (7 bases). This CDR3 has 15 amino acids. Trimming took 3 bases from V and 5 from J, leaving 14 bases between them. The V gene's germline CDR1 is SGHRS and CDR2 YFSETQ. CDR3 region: CASSSPGGPTGELFF. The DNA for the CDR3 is TGCGCCAGCAGCTCTCCGGGGGGCCCAACCGGGGAGCTGTTTTTT. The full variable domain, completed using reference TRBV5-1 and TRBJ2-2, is KAGVTQTPRYLIKTRGQQVTLSCSPISGHRSVSWYQQTPGQGLQFLFEYFSETQRNKGNFPGRFSGRQFSNSRSEMNVSTLELGDSALYLCASSSPGGPTGELFFGEGSRLTVL.

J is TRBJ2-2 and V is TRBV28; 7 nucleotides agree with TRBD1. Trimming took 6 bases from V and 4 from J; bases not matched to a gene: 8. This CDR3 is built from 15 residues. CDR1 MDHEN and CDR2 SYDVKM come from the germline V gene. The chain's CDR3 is CASRVLQGFTGELFF. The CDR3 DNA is TGTGCCAGCAGGGTCCTACAGGGGTTCACCGGGGAGCTGTTTTTT.

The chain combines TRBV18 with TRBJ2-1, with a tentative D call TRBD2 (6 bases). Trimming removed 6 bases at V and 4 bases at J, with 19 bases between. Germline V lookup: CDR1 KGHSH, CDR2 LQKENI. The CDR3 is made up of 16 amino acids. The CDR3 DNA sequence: TGTGCCAGCTCCAACGGAGGCGGGAACTATTACAATGAGCAGTTCTTC. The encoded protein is CASSNGGGNYYNEQFF. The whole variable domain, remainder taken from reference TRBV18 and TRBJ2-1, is NAGVMQNPRHLVRRRGQEARLRCSPMKGHSHVYWYRQLPEEGLKFMVYLQKENIIDESGMPKERFSAEFPKEGPSILRIQQVVRGDSAAYFCASSNGGGNYYNEQFFGPGTRLTVL.